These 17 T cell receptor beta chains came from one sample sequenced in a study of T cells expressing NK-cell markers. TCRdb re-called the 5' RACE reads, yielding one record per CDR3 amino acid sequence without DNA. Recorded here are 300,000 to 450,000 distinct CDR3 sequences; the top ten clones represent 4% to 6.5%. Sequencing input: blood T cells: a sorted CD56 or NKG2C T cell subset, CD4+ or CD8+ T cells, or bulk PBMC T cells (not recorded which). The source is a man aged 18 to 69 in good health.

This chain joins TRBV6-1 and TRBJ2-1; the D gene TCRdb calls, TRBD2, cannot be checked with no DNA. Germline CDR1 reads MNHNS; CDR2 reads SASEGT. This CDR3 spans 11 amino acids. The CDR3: CATILVHEQFF.

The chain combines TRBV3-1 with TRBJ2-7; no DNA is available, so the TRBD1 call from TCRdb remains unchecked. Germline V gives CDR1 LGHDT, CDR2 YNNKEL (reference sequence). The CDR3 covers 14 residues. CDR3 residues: CASSQDFGRNEQYF.

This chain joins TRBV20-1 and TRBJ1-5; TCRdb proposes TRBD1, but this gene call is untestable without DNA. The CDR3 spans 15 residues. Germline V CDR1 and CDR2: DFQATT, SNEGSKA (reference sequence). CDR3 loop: CSARVGADSNQPQHF.

CDR3 sequence: CASSLSGERNQPQHF. The chain joins TRBV7-9 to TRBJ1-5; lacking DNA, the TRBD1 call made by TCRdb goes unchecked. The germline V gene encodes CDR1 SEHNR and CDR2 FQNEAQ (reference sequence). The CDR3 length is 15 residues.

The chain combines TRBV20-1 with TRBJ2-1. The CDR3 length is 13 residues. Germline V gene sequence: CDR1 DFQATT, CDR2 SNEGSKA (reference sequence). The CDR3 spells CSGYDPLYNEQFF.

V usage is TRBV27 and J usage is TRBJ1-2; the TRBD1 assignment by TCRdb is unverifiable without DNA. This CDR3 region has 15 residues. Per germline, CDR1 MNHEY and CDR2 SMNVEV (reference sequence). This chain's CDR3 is CASSNPGQGAKGYTF.

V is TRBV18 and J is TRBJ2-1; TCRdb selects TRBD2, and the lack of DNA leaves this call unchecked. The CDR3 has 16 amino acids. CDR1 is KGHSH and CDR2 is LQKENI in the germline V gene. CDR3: CASSRGNPSSYNEQFF.

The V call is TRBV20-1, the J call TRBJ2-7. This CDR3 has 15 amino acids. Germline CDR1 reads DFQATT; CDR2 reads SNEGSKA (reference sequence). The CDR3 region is CSATLLTDSSYEQYF.

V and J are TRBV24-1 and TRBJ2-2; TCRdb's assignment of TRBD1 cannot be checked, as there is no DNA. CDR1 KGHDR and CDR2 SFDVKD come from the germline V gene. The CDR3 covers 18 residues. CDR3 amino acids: CATSDTATRTGKTGELFF.

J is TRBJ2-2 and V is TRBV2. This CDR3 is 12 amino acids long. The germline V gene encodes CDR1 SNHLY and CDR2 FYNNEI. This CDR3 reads CASSQVLGELFF.

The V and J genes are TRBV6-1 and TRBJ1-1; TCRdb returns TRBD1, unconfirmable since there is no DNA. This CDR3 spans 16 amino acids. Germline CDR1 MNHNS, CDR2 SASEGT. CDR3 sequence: CASIRGFGARQAEAFF.

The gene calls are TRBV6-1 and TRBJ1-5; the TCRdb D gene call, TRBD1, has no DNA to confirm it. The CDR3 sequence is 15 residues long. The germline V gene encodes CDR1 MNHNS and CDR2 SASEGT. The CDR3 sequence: CASRKAGSRDQPQHF.

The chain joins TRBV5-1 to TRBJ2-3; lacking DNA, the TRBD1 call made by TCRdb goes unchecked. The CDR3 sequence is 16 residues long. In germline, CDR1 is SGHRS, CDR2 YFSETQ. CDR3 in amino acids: CASRARGQGPEDTQYF.

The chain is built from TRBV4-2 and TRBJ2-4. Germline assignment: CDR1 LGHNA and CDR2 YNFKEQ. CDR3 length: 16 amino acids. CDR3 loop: CASSQGAGLAKNIQYF.

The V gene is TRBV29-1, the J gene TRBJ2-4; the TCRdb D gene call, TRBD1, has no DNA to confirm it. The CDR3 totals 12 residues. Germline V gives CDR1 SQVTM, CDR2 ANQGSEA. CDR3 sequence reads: CSVGHPENIQYF. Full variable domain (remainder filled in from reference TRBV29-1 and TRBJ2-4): SAVISQKPSRDICQRGTSLTIQCQVDSQVTMMFWYRQQPGQSLTLIATANQGSEATYESGFVIDKFPISRPNLTFSTLTVSNMSPEDSSIYLCSVGHPENIQYFGAGTRLSVL.

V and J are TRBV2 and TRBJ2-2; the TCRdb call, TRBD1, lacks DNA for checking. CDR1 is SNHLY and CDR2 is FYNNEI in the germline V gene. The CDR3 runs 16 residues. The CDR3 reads CASSHPGQTNTGELFF.

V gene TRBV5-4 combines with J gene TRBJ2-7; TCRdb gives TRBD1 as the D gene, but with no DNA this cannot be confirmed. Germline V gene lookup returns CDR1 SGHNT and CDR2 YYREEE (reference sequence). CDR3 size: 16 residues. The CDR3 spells CASSLYSGTGRYEQYF.